This TCR beta chain is drawn from a study of blood T cell repertoires in COVID-19. Study as a whole: Italy, Spain and the United States were the sources of the convalescent and acute COVID-19 samples. T cells, B-cell-depleted T cells, or PBMCs provided the cDNA or gDNA that served as material.

Original data processing: Amplification with reference gene primers provided the estimates of nucleated cell counts. Generated by immunoSEQ multiplex PCR, the TCRdb table keeps only in-frame clones and is missing some. V, J and clone size reflect that table, while D and trimming were determined from the DNA. The sample consists of about 130,000 clones, 86% of them appearing once. V gave up 6 bases and J gave up 2 bases, with 11 bases separating them. Germline CDR1 reads MNHEY; CDR2 reads SVGAGI. This CDR3 region has 13 residues. The TCR was taken from a human donor in a cohort sampled during active COVID-19. Sequencing input: peripheral blood. This chain joins TRBV6-5 and TRBJ2-7; no clear D. CDR3 nucleotides: TGTGCCAGCAGCCTTTATGGCACCTACGAGCAGTACTTC. Amino acids: CASSLYGTYEQYF.